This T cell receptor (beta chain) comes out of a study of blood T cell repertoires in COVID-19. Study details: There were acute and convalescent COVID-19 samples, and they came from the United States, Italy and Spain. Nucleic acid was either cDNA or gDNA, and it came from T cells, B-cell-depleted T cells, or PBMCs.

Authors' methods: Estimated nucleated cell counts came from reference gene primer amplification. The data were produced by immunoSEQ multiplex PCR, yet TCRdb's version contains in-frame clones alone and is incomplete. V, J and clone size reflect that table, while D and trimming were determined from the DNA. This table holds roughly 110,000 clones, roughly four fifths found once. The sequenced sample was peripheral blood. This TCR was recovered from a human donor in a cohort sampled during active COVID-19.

CDR3 sequence reads: CASSRPGSSTYEQYF. The CDR3 DNA sequence: TGTGCCAGCAGTCGACCGGGATCTTCCACCTACGAGCAGTACTTC. V and J are TRBV6-5 and TRBJ2-7; D possibly corresponds to TRBD2 (5 bases). CDR1 is MNHEY and CDR2 is SVGAGI in the germline V gene. The CDR3 has 15 amino acids. V dropped 5 bases and J dropped 2 bases, with 16 bases sitting between them.